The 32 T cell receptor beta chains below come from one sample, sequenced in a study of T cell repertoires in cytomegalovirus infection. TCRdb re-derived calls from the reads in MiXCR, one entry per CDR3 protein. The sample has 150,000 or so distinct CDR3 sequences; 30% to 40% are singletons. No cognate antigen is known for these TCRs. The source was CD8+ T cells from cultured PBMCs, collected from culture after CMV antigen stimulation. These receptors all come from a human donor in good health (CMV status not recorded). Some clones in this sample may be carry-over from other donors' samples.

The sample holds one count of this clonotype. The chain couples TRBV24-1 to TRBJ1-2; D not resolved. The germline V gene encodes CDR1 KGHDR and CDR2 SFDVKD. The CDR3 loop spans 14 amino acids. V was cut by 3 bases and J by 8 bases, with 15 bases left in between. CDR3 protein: CATSDPAQSLGYTF. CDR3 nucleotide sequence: TGTGCCACCAGTGATCCCGCACAGAGTTTGGGCTACACCTTC.

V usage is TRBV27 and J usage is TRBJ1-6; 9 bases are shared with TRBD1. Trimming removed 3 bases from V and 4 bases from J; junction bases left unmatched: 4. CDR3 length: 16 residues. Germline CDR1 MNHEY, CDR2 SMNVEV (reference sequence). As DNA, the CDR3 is TGTGCCAGCAGTTTTACCGACAGGGGGTATAATTCACCCCTCCACTTT. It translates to CASSFTDRGYNSPLHF.

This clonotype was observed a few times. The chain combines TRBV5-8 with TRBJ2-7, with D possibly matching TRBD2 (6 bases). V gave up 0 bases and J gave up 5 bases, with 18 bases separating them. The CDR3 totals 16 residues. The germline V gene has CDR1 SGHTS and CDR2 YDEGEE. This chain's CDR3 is CASSLARLGGRHEQYF. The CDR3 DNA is TGTGCCAGCAGCTTGGCCCGTTTGGGGGGTAGGCACGAGCAGTACTTC.

The chain's CDR3 is CASSFGGAVADTQYF. The CDR3 bases are TGTGCCAGCAGCTTCGGGGGGGCGGTGGCAGATACGCAGTATTTT. The chain combines TRBV7-2 with TRBJ2-3, with 8 bases lining up with TRBD2. Germline V gives CDR1 SGHTA, CDR2 FQGNSA. This CDR3 comprises 15 residues. V trimming: 3 bases; J trimming: 4 bases; junction bases outside the gene matches: 6.

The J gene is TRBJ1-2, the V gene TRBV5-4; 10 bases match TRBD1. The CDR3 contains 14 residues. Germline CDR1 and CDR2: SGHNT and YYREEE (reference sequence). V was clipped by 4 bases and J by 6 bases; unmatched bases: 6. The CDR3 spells CASSPRQGANGYTF. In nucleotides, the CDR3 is TGTGCCAGCAGCCCAAGACAGGGGGCCAATGGCTACACCTTC. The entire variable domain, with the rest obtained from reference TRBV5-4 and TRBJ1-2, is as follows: ETGVTQSPTHLIKTRGQQVTLRCSSQSGHNTVSWYQQALGQGPQFIFQYYREEENGRGNFPPRFSGLQFPNYSSELNVNALELDDSALYLCASSPRQGANGYTFGSGTRLTVV.

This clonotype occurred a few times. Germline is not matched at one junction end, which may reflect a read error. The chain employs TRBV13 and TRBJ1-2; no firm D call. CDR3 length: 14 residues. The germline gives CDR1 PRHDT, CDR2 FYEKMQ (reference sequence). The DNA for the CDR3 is TGTGCCAGCAGCATAGGAAAGACTAACTATGGCTACACCTTC. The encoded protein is CASSIGKTNYGYTF.

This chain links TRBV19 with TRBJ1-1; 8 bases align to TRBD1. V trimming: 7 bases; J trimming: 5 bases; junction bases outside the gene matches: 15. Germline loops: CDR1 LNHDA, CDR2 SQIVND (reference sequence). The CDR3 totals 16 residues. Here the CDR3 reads CASTTLYRGSITEAFF. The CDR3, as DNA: TGTGCCAGTACCACTCTCTACAGGGGGTCGATTACTGAAGCTTTCTTT.

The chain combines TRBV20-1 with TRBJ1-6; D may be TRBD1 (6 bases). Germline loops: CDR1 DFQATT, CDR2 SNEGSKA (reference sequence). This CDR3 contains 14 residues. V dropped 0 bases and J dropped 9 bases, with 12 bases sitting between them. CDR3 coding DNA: TGCAGTGCTAGAGAGACAGGCTCGTTTTCACCCCTCCACTTT. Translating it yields CSARETGSFSPLHF.

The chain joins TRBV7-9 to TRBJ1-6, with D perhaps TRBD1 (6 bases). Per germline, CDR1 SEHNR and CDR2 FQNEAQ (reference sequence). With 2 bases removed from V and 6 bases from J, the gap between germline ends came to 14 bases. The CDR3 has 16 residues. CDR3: CASSLLGGEGNSPLHF. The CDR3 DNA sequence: TGTGCCAGCAGCTTATTGGGGGGCGAGGGTAATTCACCCCTCCACTTT.

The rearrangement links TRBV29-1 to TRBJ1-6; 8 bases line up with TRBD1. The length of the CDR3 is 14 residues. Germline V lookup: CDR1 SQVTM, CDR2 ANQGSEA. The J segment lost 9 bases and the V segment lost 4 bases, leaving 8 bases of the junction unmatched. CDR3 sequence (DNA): TGCAGCGTTGGGCCAGGACAGGGAGGTTCACCCCTCCACTTT. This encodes CSVGPGQGGSPLHF.

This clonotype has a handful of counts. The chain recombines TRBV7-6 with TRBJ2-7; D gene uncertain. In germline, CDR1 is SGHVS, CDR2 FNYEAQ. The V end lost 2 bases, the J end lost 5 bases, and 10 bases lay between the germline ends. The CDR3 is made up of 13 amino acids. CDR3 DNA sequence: TGTGCCAGCAGCTTATATCCCGCGAACGAGCAGTACTTC. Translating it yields CASSLYPANEQYF.

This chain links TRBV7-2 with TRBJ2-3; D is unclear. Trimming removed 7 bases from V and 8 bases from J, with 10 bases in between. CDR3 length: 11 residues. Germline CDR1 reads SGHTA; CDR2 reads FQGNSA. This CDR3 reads CASKGDFTQYF. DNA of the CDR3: TGTGCCAGCAAAGGAGATTTTACGCAGTATTTT.

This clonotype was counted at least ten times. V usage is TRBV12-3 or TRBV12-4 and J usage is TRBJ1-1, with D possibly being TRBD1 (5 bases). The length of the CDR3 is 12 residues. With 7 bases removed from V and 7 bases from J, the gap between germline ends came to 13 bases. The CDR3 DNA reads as TGTGCCAGCACCCTTGGGACGGTTGAAGCTTTCTTT. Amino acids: CASTLGTVEAFF.

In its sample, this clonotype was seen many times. The CDR3 spells CASSFYRGRTDPREKLFF. The CDR3 DNA is TGTGCCAGCAGTTTTTACAGGGGCCGAACAGACCCCCGTGAAAAACTGTTTTTT. The gene calls are TRBV27 and TRBJ1-4, with 7 nucleotides matching TRBD1. With 3 bases clipped from V and 7 bases from J, the junction kept 17 bases outside the gene matches. Germline V gives CDR1 MNHEY, CDR2 SMNVEV (reference sequence). CDR3 length: 18 amino acids.

Written as DNA, the CDR3 is TGTGCCAGCACCTCCTCGGGACAGAACTCCTACGAGCAGTACTTC. This encodes CASTSSGQNSYEQYF. The V and J genes are TRBV2 and TRBJ2-7; 7 positions match TRBD1. The V gene's germline CDR1 is SNHLY and CDR2 FYNNEI. Unmatched junction bases numbered 9, after V lost 7 bases and J lost 0 bases. The CDR3 runs to 15 residues.

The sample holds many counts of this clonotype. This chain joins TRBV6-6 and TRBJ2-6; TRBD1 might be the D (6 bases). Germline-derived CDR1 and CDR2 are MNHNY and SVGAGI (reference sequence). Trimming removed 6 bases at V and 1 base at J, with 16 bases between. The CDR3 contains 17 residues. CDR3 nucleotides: TGTGCCAGCAGCCCGGGACACGAAACATCTGGGGCCAACGTCCTGACTTTC. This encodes CASSPGHETSGANVLTF.

CDR3 protein: CASSLETAQETQYF. The CDR3 DNA sequence: TGTGCCAGCAGCTTAGAGACAGCACAAGAGACCCAGTACTTC. V is TRBV13 and J is TRBJ2-5; the D gene is possibly TRBD1 (5 bases). The CDR3 is 14 amino acids. Germline assignment: CDR1 PRHDT and CDR2 FYEKMQ (reference sequence). V was clipped by 1 base and J by 2 bases, with 8 bases between them.

The CDR3 here is CASSKGRGDIQYF. As DNA, the CDR3 is TGTGCCAGCAGCAAGGGGCGGGGGGACATTCAGTACTTC. The chain is built from TRBV12-3 or TRBV12-4 and TRBJ2-4, with TRBD2 identical over 8 bases. With 6 bases clipped from V and 8 bases from J, the junction kept 6 bases outside the gene matches. The CDR3 extends over 13 amino acids.

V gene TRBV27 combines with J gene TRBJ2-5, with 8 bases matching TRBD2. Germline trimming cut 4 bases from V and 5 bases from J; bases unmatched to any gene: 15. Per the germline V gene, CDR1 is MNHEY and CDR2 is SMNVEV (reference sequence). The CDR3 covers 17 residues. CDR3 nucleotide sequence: TGTGCCAGCAGTTCCTTCGGGGGGGGGGGTTTCGGGGAGACCCAGTACTTC. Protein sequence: CASSSFGGGGFGETQYF.

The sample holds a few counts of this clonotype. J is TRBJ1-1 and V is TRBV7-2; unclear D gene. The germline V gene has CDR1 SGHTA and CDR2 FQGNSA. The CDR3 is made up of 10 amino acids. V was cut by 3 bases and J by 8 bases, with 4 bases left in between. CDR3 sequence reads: CASSFREAFF. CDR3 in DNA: TGTGCCAGCAGCTTTAGGGAAGCTTTCTTT. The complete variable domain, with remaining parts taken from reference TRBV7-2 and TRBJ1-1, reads GAGVSQSPSNKVTEKGKDVELRCDPISGHTALYWYRQSLGQGLEFLIYFQGNSAPDKSGLPSDRFSAERTGGSVSTLTIQRTQQEDSAVYLCASSFREAFFGQGTRLTVV.

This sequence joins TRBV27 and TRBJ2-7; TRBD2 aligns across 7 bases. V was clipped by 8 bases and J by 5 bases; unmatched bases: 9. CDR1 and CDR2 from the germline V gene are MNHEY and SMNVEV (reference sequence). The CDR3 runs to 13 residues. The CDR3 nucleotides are TGTGCCAGCGGACTAGGAATGGTGAACGAGCAGTACTTC. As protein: CASGLGMVNEQYF.

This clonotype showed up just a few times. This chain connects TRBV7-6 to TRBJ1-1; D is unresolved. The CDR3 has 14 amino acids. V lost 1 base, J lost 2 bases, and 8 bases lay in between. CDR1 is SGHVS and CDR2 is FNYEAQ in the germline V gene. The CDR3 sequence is CASSLVAVNTEAFF. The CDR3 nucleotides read TGTGCCAGCAGCTTAGTGGCAGTAAACACTGAAGCTTTCTTT.

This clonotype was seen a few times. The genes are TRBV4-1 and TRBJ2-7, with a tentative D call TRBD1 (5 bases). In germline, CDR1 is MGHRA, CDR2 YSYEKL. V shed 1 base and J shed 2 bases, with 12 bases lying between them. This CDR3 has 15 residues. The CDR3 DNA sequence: TGCGCCAGCAGCCAAGTCCCAGGGTATACCTACGAGCAGTACTTC. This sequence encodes CASSQVPGYTYEQYF.

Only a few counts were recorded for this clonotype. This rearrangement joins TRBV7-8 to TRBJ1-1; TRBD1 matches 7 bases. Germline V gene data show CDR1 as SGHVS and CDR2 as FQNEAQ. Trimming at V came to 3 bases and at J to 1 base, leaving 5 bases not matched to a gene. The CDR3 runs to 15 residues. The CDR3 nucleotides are TGTGCCAGCAGCTTCCCGGGACAGCAGAACACTGAAGCTTTCTTT. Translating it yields CASSFPGQQNTEAFF. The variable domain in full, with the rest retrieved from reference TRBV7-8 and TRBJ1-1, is GAGVSQSPRYKVAKRGQDVALRCDPISGHVSLFWYQQALGQGPEFLTYFQNEAQLDKSGLPSDRFFAERPEGSVSTLKIQRTQQEDSAVYLCASSFPGQQNTEAFFGQGTRLTVV.

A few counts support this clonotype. The CDR3 loop is CASSLSRTNSPLHF. The DNA of the CDR3 is TGTGCCAGCAGTTTATCTAGGACGAATTCACCCCTCCACTTT. This chain links TRBV27 with TRBJ1-6; D call uncertain. The CDR3 is 14 amino acids. CDR1 and CDR2 from the germline V gene are MNHEY and SMNVEV (reference sequence). Trimming shortened V by 0 bases and J by 7 bases, and 7 bases separated the two germline ends.

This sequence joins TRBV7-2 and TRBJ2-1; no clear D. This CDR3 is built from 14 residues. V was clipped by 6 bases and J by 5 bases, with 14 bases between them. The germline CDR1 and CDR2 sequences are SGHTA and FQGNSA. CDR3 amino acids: CASSSARPHNEQFF. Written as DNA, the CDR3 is TGTGCCAGCAGTTCCGCCCGGCCGCACAATGAGCAGTTCTTC. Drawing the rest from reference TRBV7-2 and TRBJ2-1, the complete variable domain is GAGVSQSPSNKVTEKGKDVELRCDPISGHTALYWYRQSLGQGLEFLIYFQGNSAPDKSGLPSDRFSAERTGGSVSTLTIQRTQQEDSAVYLCASSSARPHNEQFFGPGTRLTVL.

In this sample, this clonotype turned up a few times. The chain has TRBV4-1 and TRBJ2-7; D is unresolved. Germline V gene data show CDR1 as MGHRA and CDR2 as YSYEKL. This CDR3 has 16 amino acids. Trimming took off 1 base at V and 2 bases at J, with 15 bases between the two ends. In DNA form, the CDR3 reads TGCGCCAGCAGCCAAGGAGGAGATCGGATAACCTACGAGCAGTACTTC. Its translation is CASSQGGDRITYEQYF.

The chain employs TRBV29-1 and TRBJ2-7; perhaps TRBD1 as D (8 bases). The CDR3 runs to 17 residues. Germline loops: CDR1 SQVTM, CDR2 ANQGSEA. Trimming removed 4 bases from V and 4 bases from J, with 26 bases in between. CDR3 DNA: TGCAGCGTTGTCGGTCCGGGACACAGGGGGGGACCTTACGAGCAGTACTTC. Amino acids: CSVVGPGHRGGPYEQYF.

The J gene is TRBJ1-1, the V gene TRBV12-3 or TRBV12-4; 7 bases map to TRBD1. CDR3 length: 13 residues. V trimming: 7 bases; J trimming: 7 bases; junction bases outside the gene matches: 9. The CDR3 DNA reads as TGTGCCAGCACCCCGACAGGGTTTGGTGAAGCTTTCTTT. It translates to CASTPTGFGEAFF.

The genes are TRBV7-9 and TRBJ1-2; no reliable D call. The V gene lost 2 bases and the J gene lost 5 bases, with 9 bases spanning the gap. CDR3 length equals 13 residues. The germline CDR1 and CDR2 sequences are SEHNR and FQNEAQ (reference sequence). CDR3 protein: CASSLFSRYGYTF. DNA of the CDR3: TGTGCCAGCAGCTTATTCTCACGATATGGCTACACCTTC.

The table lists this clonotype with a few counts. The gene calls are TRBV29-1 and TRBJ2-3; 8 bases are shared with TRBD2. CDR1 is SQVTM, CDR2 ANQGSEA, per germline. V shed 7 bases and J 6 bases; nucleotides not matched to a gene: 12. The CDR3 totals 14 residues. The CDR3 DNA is TGCAGCGCTGAGCCATCAGCGGGGGTGGATACGCAGTATTTT. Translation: CSAEPSAGVDTQYF.

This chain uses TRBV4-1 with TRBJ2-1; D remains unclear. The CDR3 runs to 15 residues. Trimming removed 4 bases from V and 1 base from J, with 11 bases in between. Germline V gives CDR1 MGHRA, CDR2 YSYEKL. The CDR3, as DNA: TGCGCCAGCAGCCCCGACGCGGTTTCCTACAATGAGCAGTTCTTC. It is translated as CASSPDAVSYNEQFF.